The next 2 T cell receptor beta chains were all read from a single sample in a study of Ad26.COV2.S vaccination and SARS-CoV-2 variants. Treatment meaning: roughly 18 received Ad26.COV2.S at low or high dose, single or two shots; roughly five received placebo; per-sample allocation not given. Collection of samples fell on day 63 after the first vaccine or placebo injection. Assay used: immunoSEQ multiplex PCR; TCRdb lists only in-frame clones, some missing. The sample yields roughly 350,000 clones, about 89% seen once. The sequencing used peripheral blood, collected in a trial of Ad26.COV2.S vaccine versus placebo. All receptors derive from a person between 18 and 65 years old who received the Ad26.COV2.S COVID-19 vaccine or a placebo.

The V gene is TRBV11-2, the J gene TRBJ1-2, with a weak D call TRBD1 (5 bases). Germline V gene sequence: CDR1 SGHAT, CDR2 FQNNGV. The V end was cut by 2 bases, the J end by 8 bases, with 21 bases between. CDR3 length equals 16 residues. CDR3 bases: TGTGCCAGCAGCTTAACGGCCGGGGCAGGGTGGTCGGGCTACACCTTC. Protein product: CASSLTAGAGWSGYTF.

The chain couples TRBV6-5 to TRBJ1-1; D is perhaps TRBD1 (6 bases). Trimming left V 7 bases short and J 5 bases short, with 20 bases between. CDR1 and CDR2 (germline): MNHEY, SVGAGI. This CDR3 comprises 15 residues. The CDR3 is CASTHGVGGLTEAFF. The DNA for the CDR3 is TGTGCCAGCACCCACGGAGTGGGGGGCTTGACTGAAGCTTTCTTT.